One and the same sample provided the 13 T cell receptor beta chains below, sequenced in a study of cytomegalovirus exposure and HLA in healthy donors. PCR amplification relied on 60 Vbeta primers (plus 13 Jbeta primers). TCRdb keeps only in-frame clones here, not all; method: immunoSEQ multiplex PCR. The listing records 200,000 to 250,000 clones. Sequencing was carried out using PBMCs. Receptors were obtained from a girl between 2 and 10 years old in good health and CMV-seropositive.

The chain is built from TRBV11-2 and TRBJ1-4, with 7 positions matching TRBD1. The CDR3 sequence is 16 residues long. CDR1 SGHAT and CDR2 FQNNGV come from the germline V gene. The J segment lost 4 bases and the V segment lost 2 bases, leaving 7 bases of the junction unmatched. CDR3 sequence: CASSLPGGRVNEKLFF. As DNA, the CDR3 is TGTGCCAGCAGCTTACCAGGGGGAAGGGTTAATGAAAAACTGTTTTTT.

The chain uses TRBV27 and TRBJ2-1; D perhaps matches TRBD2 (7 bases). In germline, CDR1 is MNHEY, CDR2 SMNVEV (reference sequence). Trimming cost V 5 bases and J 10 bases, with 18 bases left between them. The CDR3 has 14 amino acids. DNA for the CDR3: TGTGCCAGCAGTAGCTACGGGAGGCAGGGGGAGCAGTTCTTC. Protein: CASSSYGRQGEQFF.

The chain is built from TRBV29-1 and TRBJ1-1, with 8 positions matching TRBD1. CDR1 and CDR2 from the germline V gene are SQVTM and ANQGSEA. The CDR3 loop spans 13 amino acids. The trim removed 5 bases at V and 2 bases at J, leaving 4 bases unmatched. The DNA of the CDR3 is TGCAGCGTTACCAGGGGGCCAAACACTGAAGCTTTCTTT. Translated: CSVTRGPNTEAFF.

This sequence joins TRBV5-4 and TRBJ2-6; TRBD2 is a possible D gene (5 bases). V lost 4 bases and J lost 1, with 9 bases in between. The germline V gene has CDR1 SGHNT and CDR2 YYREEE (reference sequence). The length of the CDR3 is 15 residues. The CDR3 loop reads CASSRRTSGANVLTF. The CDR3 DNA follows: TGTGCCAGCAGCCGACGGACTTCTGGGGCCAACGTCCTGACTTTC.

The chain employs TRBV27 and TRBJ1-1, with a weak D call TRBD1 (6 bases). This CDR3 region has 13 residues. Germline V gene data show CDR1 as MNHEY and CDR2 as SMNVEV (reference sequence). V lost 6 bases and J lost 1, with 9 bases in between. The CDR3 coding sequence is TGTGCCAGCAGGCAGGGACAGAACACTGAAGCTTTCTTT. Translated: CASRQGQNTEAFF.

This chain connects TRBV6-1 to TRBJ1-3; D not resolved. CDR3 length: 14 amino acids. From germline, CDR1 is MNHNS and CDR2 SASEGT. Trimming took 7 bases from V and 2 from J, leaving 12 bases between them. CDR3 nucleotides: TGTGCCAGCACCATGGGCGACACTGGAAACACCATATATTTT. Protein: CASTMGDTGNTIYF.

V and J are TRBV6-5 and TRBJ2-2; 12 bases are shared with TRBD1. CDR1 and CDR2 from the germline V gene are MNHEY and SVGAGI. This CDR3 contains 15 residues. After removal of 5 bases from V and 6 bases from J, the junction contained 4 bases not matched to a gene. DNA for the CDR3: TGTGCCAGCAGTACCGGGACAGGGGGCCCCGGGGAGCTGTTTTTT. This gives the protein CASSTGTGGPGELFF.

This chain joins TRBV10-3 and TRBJ2-5; 8 positions agree with TRBD2. The germline CDR1 and CDR2 sequences are ENHRY and SYGVKD. This CDR3 comprises 13 residues. The V segment lost 5 bases and the J segment 5 bases; nucleotides outside the gene matches: 4. The CDR3 loop is CAISSGSGETQYF. The CDR3 DNA reads TGTGCCATCAGTAGCGGGAGTGGGGAGACCCAGTACTTC.

This chain links TRBV2 with TRBJ2-1; D gene ambiguous. V was trimmed by 2 bases and J by 4 bases, leaving 6 bases between them. Germline lookup yields CDR1 SNHLY and CDR2 FYNNEI. The CDR3 extends over 13 amino acids. The CDR3 here is CASSETQYNEQFF. CDR3 nucleotide sequence: TGTGCCAGCAGTGAAACACAATACAATGAGCAGTTCTTC.

V usage is TRBV5-1 and J usage is TRBJ2-7, with 11 bases matching TRBD2. Germline V gene data show CDR1 as SGHRS and CDR2 as YFSETQ. The CDR3 has 17 amino acids. J was trimmed by 0 bases and V by 0 bases; bases with no gene match: 5. CDR3 bases: TGCGCCAGCAGCTTGGACCGACTAGCGGGGATCTCCTACGAGCAGTACTTC. This translates into CASSLDRLAGISYEQYF.

The V gene is TRBV5-4, the J gene TRBJ2-2; unclear D gene. The CDR3 length is 12 residues. The germline CDR1 and CDR2 sequences are SGHNT and YYREEE (reference sequence). Trimming shortened V by 4 bases and J by 4 bases, and 5 bases separated the two germline ends. The CDR3 protein is CASSMSTGELFF. The CDR3 DNA follows: TGTGCCAGCAGCATGAGCACCGGGGAGCTGTTTTTT.

In DNA, the CDR3 is TGCAGCTACCAGTTACAGGGGAACACTGAAGCTTTCTTT. This encodes CSYQLQGNTEAFF. The V and J genes are TRBV29-1 and TRBJ1-1, with D possibly TRBD1 on 6 matching bases. The CDR3 is 13 residues long. Germline-derived CDR1 and CDR2 are SQVTM and ANQGSEA. V was trimmed by 8 bases and J by 1 base, leaving 14 bases between them.

V and J are TRBV19 and TRBJ2-3; D possibly corresponds to TRBD2 (7 bases). This CDR3 comprises 17 residues. V was cut by 0 bases and J by 6 bases, with 19 bases left in between. Germline V lookup: CDR1 LNHDA, CDR2 SQIVND (reference sequence). The CDR3 DNA is TGTGCCAGTAGTATAGATGGAGCGGGACACCTCGGGGATACGCAGTATTTT. Protein sequence: CASSIDGAGHLGDTQYF.